The 16 T cell receptor beta chains below all came from one sample that was sequenced in a study of spatial heterogeneity in lung cancer. One entry per CDR3 protein, called by TCRdb with MiXCR from the 5' RACE reads. There are nearly 50,000 distinct CDR3 sequences in the sample; 7.5% to 8% occur only once, and 10% to 15% lies in the top ten. Time point: sample taken at primary tumor resection. From tumor, nontumor lung or frozen PBMC, whole RNA was taken unsorted for sequencing. This specimen consisted of PBMCs, obtained at surgery. These receptor sequences come from a female donor with early-stage non-small cell lung cancer.

This chain connects TRBV6-6 to TRBJ2-1; tentative D call: TRBD2 (6 bases). This CDR3 spans 15 amino acids. The germline CDR1 and CDR2 sequences are MNHNY and SVGAGI (reference sequence). Trimming cost V 2 bases and J 5 bases, with 13 bases left between them. The DNA of the CDR3 is TGTGCCAGCAGTTACCGTCGACCGGGAGACAATGAGCAGTTCTTC. Its translation: CASSYRRPGDNEQFF.

The rearrangement joins TRBV20-1 to TRBJ1-5; no reliable D call. Between the trimmed V and J ends, which lost 1 base and 0 bases, there was a span of 4 bases. The CDR3 consists of 13 residues. In germline, CDR1 is DFQATT, CDR2 SNEGSKA (reference sequence). As DNA, the CDR3 is TGCAGTGCTAGAGTCCCTAGCAATCAGCCCCAGCATTTT. Translation gives CSARVPSNQPQHF.

This clonotype has ten or more counts. This chain joins TRBV6-5 and TRBJ1-4; a possible D gene is TRBD1 (6 bases). Germline V gene sequence: CDR1 MNHEY, CDR2 SVGAGI. Trimming removed 6 bases at V and 4 bases at J, with 15 bases between. The CDR3 is made up of 15 amino acids. The CDR3 region has the DNA TGTGCCAGCAGACAGGGCGGCCCTCTTAATGAAAAACTGTTTTTT. Translated, it gives CASRQGGPLNEKLFF.

The genes are TRBV29-1 and TRBJ2-3; 14 bases line up with TRBD2. CDR1 and CDR2 (germline): SQVTM, ANQGSEA. Unmatched junction bases numbered 13, after V lost 4 bases and J lost 4 bases. The CDR3 loop spans 18 amino acids. CDR3 sequence reads: CSVVRGLAGASVPDTQYF. The CDR3 region has the DNA TGCAGCGTTGTCCGGGGACTAGCGGGGGCGAGTGTTCCAGATACGCAGTATTTT.

Many counts were recorded for this clonotype. The chain combines TRBV3-1 with TRBJ2-5; D uncertain. V shed 1 base and J shed 3 bases, with 6 bases lying between them. The length of the CDR3 is 13 residues. The germline CDR1 and CDR2 sequences are LGHDT and YNNKEL (reference sequence). The CDR3 reads CASSQGPEETQYF. The CDR3 region has the DNA TGTGCCAGCAGCCAAGGCCCTGAAGAGACCCAGTACTTC.

This clonotype was detected ten times or more. The J gene is TRBJ2-1, the V gene TRBV7-9; D is ambiguous. CDR1 SEHNR and CDR2 FQNEAQ come from the germline V gene (reference sequence). This CDR3 spans 15 amino acids. Trimming removed 2 bases at V and 4 bases at J, with 12 bases between. CDR3: CASSLRSGEYNEQFF. The CDR3 bases are TGTGCCAGCAGCTTAAGGTCCGGCGAGTACAATGAGCAGTTCTTC.

The V call is TRBV20-1, the J call TRBJ2-7; 7 bases map to TRBD1. V shed 6 bases, J shed 3 bases, and the junction held 14 bases outside the gene matches. This CDR3 is 15 amino acids long. The V gene's germline CDR1 is DFQATT and CDR2 SNEGSKA (reference sequence). The CDR3 spells CSARDSHYSLYEQYF. Here the CDR3 DNA reads TGCAGTGCCCGGGACAGCCATTATAGCCTCTACGAGCAGTACTTC.

This clonotype showed up many times. V usage is TRBV4-1 and J usage is TRBJ2-1; 10 bases align to TRBD2. Trimming took 0 bases from V and 8 from J; bases not matched to a gene: 4. The CDR3 has 15 amino acids. CDR1 and CDR2 (germline): MGHRA, YSYEKL. The CDR3 reads CASSQEQRGGYEQFF. The CDR3 nucleotides read TGCGCCAGCAGCCAAGAACAGCGGGGGGGCTATGAGCAGTTCTTC.

The CDR3 is CSVASGGGNEQFF. DNA of the CDR3: TGCAGCGTTGCATCAGGGGGGGGCAATGAGCAGTTCTTC. V and J are TRBV29-1 and TRBJ2-1, with D perhaps being TRBD1 or TRBD2 (7 bases each). This CDR3 has 13 amino acids. The V gene lost 4 bases and the J gene lost 6 bases, with 13 bases spanning the gap. The germline CDR1 and CDR2 sequences are SQVTM and ANQGSEA.

This clonotype has a count of ten or more. Here the CDR3 reads CASSSQSNEQFF. The CDR3 region has the DNA TGTGCCAGCAGCTCCCAGTCCAATGAGCAGTTCTTC. The V gene is TRBV11-2, the J gene TRBJ2-1; no clear D gene. This CDR3 has 12 residues. The ends were cut back, 4 bases at V and 6 bases at J, with 7 bases in the middle. The germline V gene has CDR1 SGHAT and CDR2 FQNNGV. The variable domain in full, completed from reference TRBV11-2 and TRBJ2-1, reads EAGVAQSPRYKIIEKRQSVAFWCNPISGHATLYWYQQILGQGPKLLIQFQNNGVVDDSQLPKDRFSAERLKGVDSTLKIQPAKLEDSAVYLCASSSQSNEQFFGPGTRLTVL.

This clonotype was counted many times. The junction and the germline gene differ at one end; a read error may be behind it. The genes are TRBV7-7 and TRBJ2-2, with a possible D match to TRBD1 (6 bases). From germline, CDR1 is SSHAT and CDR2 FNYEAQ (reference sequence). The CDR3 loop spans 15 amino acids. The CDR3, as DNA: TGTGCTAGCAGCTTTTCGGGACAGAACACCGGGGAGCTGTTTTTT. Its protein is CASSFSGQNTGELFF.

The rearrangement joins TRBV7-2 to TRBJ2-3, with no clear D. The CDR3 is made up of 11 amino acids. The germline V and J ends were trimmed by 5 bases and 6 bases, with 6 bases remaining between them. Germline CDR1 and CDR2: SGHTA and FQGNSA. The CDR3 DNA is TGTGCCAGCAGCAAGGTGGATACGCAGTATTTT. Its protein product is CASSKVDTQYF.

This clonotype was picked up many times. The chain couples TRBV11-2 to TRBJ2-1, with D tentatively TRBD2 (7 bases). This CDR3 is 15 amino acids long. V was pared by 3 bases and J by 4 bases, with 13 bases between. The germline CDR1 and CDR2 sequences are SGHAT and FQNNGV. The CDR3 protein is CASSFERGHYNEQFF. The CDR3 nucleotides are TGTGCCAGCAGCTTCGAGCGGGGACATTACAATGAGCAGTTCTTC.

Ten or more counts support this clonotype. The chain has TRBV28 and TRBJ2-3; 9 bases align to TRBD1. This CDR3 contains 16 residues. Germline CDR1 MDHEN, CDR2 SYDVKM. Trimming took 10 bases from V and 3 from J; bases not matched to a gene: 14. DNA for the CDR3: TGTGCCACAATCCGGGCGGGGGACAGGGTAACAGATACGCAGTATTTT. Its translation is CATIRAGDRVTDTQYF.

This chain connects TRBV6-8 to TRBJ1-3; TRBD1 is a possible D gene (6 bases). Trimming took 0 bases from V and 0 from J, leaving 18 bases between them. CDR3 size: 19 residues. The germline V gene has CDR1 MNHGY and CDR2 SAAAGT. CDR3 coding DNA: TGTGCCAGCAGTTACTCAGGACGGGACACCATTTTCTCTGGAAACACCATATATTTT. As protein: CASSYSGRDTIFSGNTIYF.

The chain has TRBV11-2 and TRBJ2-2; 10 bases agree with TRBD2. CDR3 size: 14 residues. J lost 6 bases, V lost 2 bases, and 0 bases had no gene match. Germline loops: CDR1 SGHAT, CDR2 FQNNGV. The DNA of the CDR3 is TGTGCCAGCAGCTTACTAGCGGGGGCCGGGGAGCTGTTTTTT. Residues: CASSLLAGAGELFF.